This T cell receptor (beta chain) was profiled in a study of a mutant IDH1 vaccine in newly diagnosed glioma. Method: immunoSEQ multiplex PCR; TCRdb's copy keeps in-frame clones and lacks some. The sample holds 33,000 or so clones; approximately 79% are singletons and the top ten take about 9.3%. Time point defined: week 35, safety follow-up. In the vaccine, a single dose held 300 ug of the mutant IDH1 20-mer peptide, along with topical imiquimod. Concerning this clone: Its antigen is not known.

The receptor's source is a woman aged 30 to 39 with glioma. Some clones in this sample may be carry-over from other donors' samples. Material: PBMCs, obtained from a glioma patient whose treatment included an IDH1 peptide vaccine.

CDR3 coding DNA: TGTGCCAGCAGCCTATCACAGCTTGTGAACACTGAAGCTTTCTTT. Translated: CASSLSQLVNTEAFF. The rearrangement uses TRBV6-6 and TRBJ1-1; D gene unclear. Germline assignment: CDR1 MNHNY and CDR2 SVGAGI (reference sequence). The V end was cut by 6 bases, the J end by 0 bases, with 14 bases between. The CDR3 runs 15 residues.